These T cell receptor beta chains were read from a single sample in a study of monozygotic twins with inflammatory bowel disease. Reanalyzing the 5' RACE reads, TCRdb keeps one entry per CDR3 protein, without DNA. This listing includes more than 300,000 distinct CDR3 sequences. The sample comprised blood. All receptors derive from a human donor with ulcerative colitis or Crohn's disease, or a healthy co-twin of an affected twin (not recorded which). Both conserved end residues are part of each CDR3. Fields, in order: J gene, V gene, CDR3 protein.

>TRBJ1-6|TRBV20-1
CSASSNNLEALYNSPLHF
>TRBJ2-1|TRBV3-1
CASSQDLQQEIYNEQFF
>TRBJ2-7|TRBV27
CASSLSAGAGFHEQYF
>TRBJ2-1|TRBV4-1
CASSQETPRFNEQFF
>TRBJ2-7|TRBV30
CAWYREGEQYF
>TRBJ2-1|TRBV19
CASSPGDNLYEQFF
>TRBJ2-3|TRBV24-1
CATSDPASTDTQYF
>TRBJ2-7|TRBV7-9
CASSGHLGREAYEQYF
>TRBJ1-1|TRBV20-1
CSAQTGGDTEAFF
>TRBJ2-2|TRBV7-9
CASSPHRDATGELFF
>TRBJ2-5|TRBV9
CARADRGRETQYF
>TRBJ2-1|TRBV4-2
CASSQLGLAVTYNEQFF
>TRBJ1-6|TRBV7-2
CASSLVGTGGNSPLHF
>TRBJ2-5|TRBV14
CASSQGTGPKIWTQYF
>TRBJ1-2|TRBV29-1
CSVEVKGRETNYGYTF
>TRBJ1-5|TRBV2
CASTGPLSNQPQHF
>TRBJ1-5|TRBV12-3/TRBV12-4
CASSSQGGPRNQPQHF
>TRBJ2-3|TRBV11-3
CASVGGPSTDTQYF
>TRBJ2-1|TRBV20-1
CSAAGRGGSFFSEQFF
>TRBJ1-1|TRBV5-1
CASSLGGTNTEAFF
>TRBJ1-2|TRBV4-3
CASSHTGTYGYTF
>TRBJ2-5|TRBV6-5
CASSYSEGARSDQYF
>TRBJ2-5|TRBV10-3
CATREGSKETQYF
>TRBJ2-7|TRBV4-3
CASSQDTHSLYEQYF
>TRBJ2-5|TRBV5-1
CASSLAPLSQETQYF
>TRBJ1-1|TRBV7-9
CASSTRQGNTEAFF
>TRBJ2-5|TRBV20-1
CSRLAGGPETQYF
>TRBJ1-2|TRBV4-1
CASSPWVGNNGYGYTF
>TRBJ1-2|TRBV20-1
CSAETRGASGYTF
>TRBJ2-5|TRBV6-4
CASSDPSGGNQETQYF
>TRBJ1-1|TRBV7-9
CASSQTTGGRNTEAFF
>TRBJ2-7|TRBV11-2
CASSLFYSPTDDEQYF
>TRBJ2-7|TRBV12-3/TRBV12-4
CASSEGSLYEQYF
>TRBJ2-1|TRBV7-2
CASSLVRGTSSYNEQFF
>TRBJ1-3|TRBV11-2
CASSLVTGVGASGNTIYF
>TRBJ2-7|TRBV20-1
CSARRGGAGPYEQYF
>TRBJ2-5|TRBV5-1
CASSSRTAGKTQYF
>TRBJ2-2|TRBV20-1
CSAPSGVFVTGELFF
>TRBJ1-2|TRBV7-2
CASSYQTGGANYGYTF
>TRBJ2-7|TRBV7-2
CASSLVGGSRSYEQYF
>TRBJ2-7|TRBV12-3/TRBV12-4
CASSSSGTGRNEQYF
>TRBJ2-7|TRBV20-1
CSASPGISSYEQYF
>TRBJ2-7|TRBV11-3
CASSLGSGRSIYEQYF
>TRBJ2-2|TRBV12-3/TRBV12-4
CASRRLAGLGPGELFF
>TRBJ2-5|TRBV30
CAWSVSYQETQYF